These 4 T cell receptor beta chains were sequenced from one sample in a study of shared T cell receptors in the human thymus. Libraries were prepared by immunoSEQ multiplex PCR; TCRdb keeps only in-frame clonotypes and omits some of them. Of roughly 660,000 clones listed, 88% are singletons. This same sample was also part of a study on human thymus T cells.

The specimen sequenced was thymocytes. These receptors came from a boy less than two years old with a congenital heart defect.

This chain uses TRBV5-1 with TRBJ1-1, with D perhaps TRBD1 (5 bases). The CDR3 runs 16 residues. Per the germline V gene, CDR1 is SGHRS and CDR2 is YFSETQ. V lost 2 bases to trimming and J lost 4 bases, with 18 bases between them. Here the CDR3 reads CASSFHQGYVGTEAFF. The CDR3 nucleotides are TGCGCCAGCAGCTTTCACCAGGGTTATGTCGGCACTGAAGCTTTCTTT. Variable domain in full (rest from reference TRBV5-1 and TRBJ1-1): KAGVTQTPRYLIKTRGQQVTLSCSPISGHRSVSWYQQTPGQGLQFLFEYFSETQRNKGNFPGRFSGRQFSNSRSEMNVSTLELGDSALYLCASSFHQGYVGTEAFFGQGTRLTVV.

The chain uses TRBV7-8 and TRBJ1-2; D unclear. There are 12 residues in the CDR3. Germline V lookup: CDR1 SGHVS, CDR2 FQNEAQ. Trimming removed 0 bases at V and 10 bases at J, with 9 bases between. The CDR3 sequence is CASSLADKDYTF. CDR3 nucleotides: TGTGCCAGCAGCTTAGCCGACAAAGACTACACCTTC.

This chain uses TRBV7-9 with TRBJ2-1; D may be TRBD2 (5 bases). Trimming took off 4 bases at V and 6 bases at J, with 19 bases between the two ends. Germline-derived CDR1 and CDR2 are SEHNR and FQNEAQ (reference sequence). The CDR3 is made up of 16 amino acids. This chain's CDR3 is CASSSVRDHSVNEQFF. CDR3 DNA sequence: TGTGCCAGCAGCTCCGTCCGAGACCATAGCGTCAATGAGCAGTTCTTC. The whole variable domain, filled in from reference TRBV7-9 and TRBJ2-1, reads DTGVSQNPRHKITKRGQNVTFRCDPISEHNRLYWYRQTLGQGPEFLTYFQNEAQLEKSRLLSDRFSAERPKGSFSTLEIQRTEQGDSAMYLCASSSVRDHSVNEQFFGPGTRLTVL.

The chain employs TRBV2 and TRBJ1-1, with TRBD1 as a possible D gene (5 bases). Trimming pared 3 bases from V and 8 bases from J, leaving 46 bases between. Per germline, CDR1 SNHLY and CDR2 FYNNEI. CDR3 length equals 24 residues. This CDR3 is CASSDRWVAHSRTHSTQTEKEAFF. The CDR3 region has the DNA TGTGCCAGCAGTGATAGGTGGGTGGCCCACTCCAGGACACATTCCACCCAGACCGAAAAAGAAGCTTTCTTT.